This TCR beta chain comes out of a study of blood T cells in healthy people across ages. Points on this clonotype: Its antigen is undetermined.

It was with a sample-barcoded 5' primer and a J-beta primer mix that a second PCR of roughly 6 to 12 cycles was run. TCRdb reprocessed the 5' RACE reads via MiXCR and lists one record per CDR3 protein. The sample lists roughly 1,800,000 distinct CDR3 sequences, about 50% occurring once. Overall study results and limits: Age brought a roughly linear fall in TCR beta diversity measured per million T cells.

The germline V gene encodes CDR1 KGHSH and CDR2 LQKENI. This CDR3 is 16 amino acids long. Trimming removed 7 bases at V and 0 bases at J, with 17 bases between. This clonotype originated in a woman in her forties in good health. Sequenced input: blood. This chain uses TRBV18 with TRBJ2-3, with D perhaps TRBD1 (5 bases). The CDR3 DNA follows: TGTGCCAGCTTCCCGACAGCCAGGGCTAGCACAGATACGCAGTATTTT. This codes for CASFPTARASTDTQYF.